These 31 T cell receptor beta chains came from one sample sequenced in a study of T cells in Graves' hyperthyroidism and ophthalmopathy. It was RNA transcripts that yielded the amplified TCR beta CDR3 regions. In the first-round RT-PCR of the TCR CDR3, the HTBI primer set was used. One entry per CDR3 protein, called by TCRdb with MiXCR from the multiplex PCR reads. In the table there are about 260,000 distinct CDR3 sequences, 15% to 20% of which are singletons. The sequenced material came from blood. Every receptor here comes from a woman younger than 30 with Graves' ophthalmopathy.

This clonotype was counted ten times or more. The rearrangement uses TRBV14 and TRBJ1-1; no definite D call. Germline assignment: CDR1 SGHDN and CDR2 FVKESK. With 3 bases removed from V and 4 bases from J, the gap between germline ends came to 12 bases. There are 14 residues in the CDR3. The CDR3: CASSQIDESTEAFF. In DNA form, the CDR3 reads TGTGCCAGCAGCCAGATAGACGAATCCACTGAAGCTTTCTTT.

The chain recombines TRBV15 with TRBJ2-1, with 10 bases aligning to TRBD1. Trimming at V came to 0 bases and at J to 15 bases, leaving 8 bases not matched to a gene. Germline V gene data show CDR1 as LNHNV and CDR2 as YYDKDF (reference sequence). CDR3 length: 14 residues. CDR3 amino acids: CATSRDRGGTGAFF. The CDR3 coding sequence is TGTGCCACCAGCAGAGATCGTGGAGGGACAGGGGCGTTCTTC. The entire variable domain, with the rest obtained from reference TRBV15 and TRBJ2-1, is as follows: DAMVIQNPRYQVTQFGKPVTLSCSQTLNHNVMYWYQQKSSQAPKLLFHYYDKDFNNEADTPDNFQSRRPNTSFCFLDIRSPGLGDTAMYLCATSRDRGGTGAFFGPGTRLTVL.

Many counts were recorded for this clonotype. The chain combines TRBV30 with TRBJ1-1, with D unclear. The CDR3 has 12 residues. The V end lost 0 bases, the J end lost 3 bases, and 5 bases lay between the germline ends. Per the germline V gene, CDR1 is GTSNPN and CDR2 is SVGIG (reference sequence). DNA for the CDR3: TGTGCCTGGAGTGTTCGGCACACTGAAGCTTTCTTT. It encodes CAWSVRHTEAFF.

This clonotype occurred a few times. The V and J genes are TRBV29-1 and TRBJ1-1; TRBD1 agrees at 11 bases. J lost 3 bases, V lost 7 bases, and 4 bases had no gene match. This CDR3 comprises 13 residues. In germline, CDR1 is SQVTM, CDR2 ANQGSEA. This chain's CDR3 is CSGGQGGYTEAFF. CDR3 sequence (DNA): TGCAGCGGGGGACAGGGGGGATACACTGAAGCTTTCTTT.

In its sample, this clonotype was seen many times. The chain uses TRBV5-4 and TRBJ1-1, with 8 bases that match TRBD1. V lost 2 bases and J lost 0; bases outside the gene matches: 6. The CDR3 contains 16 residues. Germline assignment: CDR1 SGHNT and CDR2 YYREEE (reference sequence). Here the CDR3 reads CASSLPGQDMNTEAFF. The DNA for the CDR3 is TGTGCCAGCAGCTTACCGGGACAGGACATGAACACTGAAGCTTTCTTT. The full variable domain, its missing parts supplied by reference TRBV5-4 and TRBJ1-1, is ETGVTQSPTHLIKTRGQQVTLRCSSQSGHNTVSWYQQALGQGPQFIFQYYREEENGRGNFPPRFSGLQFPNYSSELNVNALELDDSALYLCASSLPGQDMNTEAFFGQGTRLTVV.

There are many counts of this clonotype. The chain employs TRBV7-3 and TRBJ2-1; a possible D gene is TRBD2 (6 bases). The germline V gene encodes CDR1 SGHTA and CDR2 FQGTGA. The length of the CDR3 is 16 residues. Trimming left V 5 bases short and J 2 bases short, with 16 bases between. CDR3 bases: TGTGCCAGCAGCCCCCTGAGGGTAGCGGCCTACAATGAGCAGTTCTTC. Translated: CASSPLRVAAYNEQFF.

The V call is TRBV4-2, the J call TRBJ2-1; D not certain. Per the germline V gene, CDR1 is LGHNA and CDR2 is YNFKEQ. The V end was cut by 2 bases, the J end by 0 bases, with 11 bases between. The CDR3 has 16 amino acids. The CDR3 here is CASSQPGRSSYNEQFF. DNA of the CDR3: TGTGCCAGCAGCCAACCCGGCAGGAGCTCCTACAATGAGCAGTTCTTC.

This clonotype was found many times. This chain links TRBV6-1 with TRBJ1-1; unclear D gene. This CDR3 spans 12 amino acids. V lost 6 bases and J 3 bases, leaving 8 bases between the germline ends. The germline V gene has CDR1 MNHNS and CDR2 SASEGT. The CDR3 DNA follows: TGTGCCAGCAGCCAAATGTACACTGAAGCTTTCTTT. Translated: CASSQMYTEAFF.

A remark on this clonotype: A clone one base away is much larger, so this may be a read error. This chain uses TRBV6-1 with TRBJ1-2, with D perhaps matching TRBD1 (6 bases). Germline CDR1 reads MNHNS; CDR2 reads SASEGT. This CDR3 comprises 13 residues. The CDR3 loop is CASSLDSHYGHTF. DNA for the CDR3: TGTGCCAGCAGTTTGGACAGCCACTATGGCCACACCTTC.

This clonotype has ten or more counts. This sequence joins TRBV6-1 and TRBJ2-1; 11 bases agree with TRBD2. With 2 bases clipped from V and 6 bases from J, the junction kept 3 bases outside the gene matches. This CDR3 region has 15 residues. CDR1 is MNHNS, CDR2 SASEGT, per germline. DNA of the CDR3: TGTGCCAGCAGTGAATTTAGCGGGGGGGCCAATGAGCAGTTCTTC. The encoded protein is CASSEFSGGANEQFF.

Ten or more counts support this clonotype. This rearrangement joins TRBV13 to TRBJ2-5, with a weak D call TRBD2 (5 bases). CDR3 size: 15 residues. Germline V CDR1 and CDR2: PRHDT, FYEKMQ (reference sequence). Trimming removed 2 bases from V and 7 bases from J, with 17 bases in between. This chain's CDR3 is CASSLNEGPRGTQYF. The CDR3 coding sequence is TGTGCCAGCAGCTTAAACGAGGGCCCCCGAGGGACCCAGTACTTC.

This clonotype appeared a few times. The V call is TRBV24-1, the J call TRBJ2-1; the D gene could be TRBD1 or TRBD2 (6 bases each). Germline lookup yields CDR1 KGHDR and CDR2 SFDVKD. Trimming left V 9 bases short and J 5 bases short, with 10 bases between. The CDR3 has 12 amino acids. CDR3 in amino acids: CATAGHHNEQFF. The CDR3 region has the DNA TGTGCCACCGCGGGACACCACAATGAGCAGTTCTTC.

This sequence joins TRBV29-1 and TRBJ2-3; possibly TRBD1 for D (5 bases). Per germline, CDR1 SQVTM and CDR2 ANQGSEA. V was shortened by 5 bases and J by 5 bases, with 11 bases between the two germline ends. The CDR3 has 12 residues. The CDR3 sequence is CSVPQGIDTQYF. DNA for the CDR3: TGCAGCGTTCCCCAGGGAATAGATACGCAGTATTTT.

This chain joins TRBV28 and TRBJ1-5; 7 nucleotides align to TRBD1. Germline CDR1 is MDHEN and CDR2 is SYDVKM. CDR3 length: 16 amino acids. V shed 4 bases, J shed 2 bases, and the junction held 8 bases outside the gene matches. CDR3 in amino acids: CASSSLGTAGNQPQHF. CDR3 bases: TGTGCCAGCAGTTCTCTCGGGACAGCAGGCAATCAGCCCCAGCATTTT. Full variable domain (outside the CDR3, taken from reference TRBV28 and TRBJ1-5): DVKVTQSSRYLVKRTGEKVFLECVQDMDHENMFWYRQDPGLGLRLIYFSYDVKMKEKGDIPEGYSVSREKKERFSLILESASTNQTSMYLCASSSLGTAGNQPQHFGDGTRLSIL.

This clonotype came up many times. V and J are TRBV4-1 and TRBJ2-1, with D tentatively TRBD1 or TRBD2 (5 bases each). This CDR3 is built from 17 residues. Germline V lookup: CDR1 MGHRA, CDR2 YSYEKL. The V end was cut by 4 bases, the J end by 9 bases, with 25 bases between. The chain's CDR3 is CASSPHAADGERGEQFF. CDR3 sequence (DNA): TGCGCCAGCAGCCCCCACGCAGCAGACGGCGAGAGGGGTGAGCAGTTCTTC.

There are many counts of this clonotype. The V gene is TRBV6-5, the J gene TRBJ2-3; D call uncertain. Trimming left V 0 bases short and J 2 bases short, with 12 bases between. Germline V lookup: CDR1 MNHEY, CDR2 SVGAGI. This CDR3 is built from 16 residues. The CDR3 bases are TGTGCCAGCAGTTACTCGTACAGCCCATACACAGATACGCAGTATTTT. Residues: CASSYSYSPYTDTQYF.

Only a few counts were recorded for this clonotype. V and J are TRBV6-2 or TRBV6-3 and TRBJ2-7, with TRBD1 matching over 8 bases. CDR1 and CDR2 from the germline V gene are MNHEY and SVGEGT. This CDR3 spans 12 amino acids. Germline trimming cut 9 bases from V and 6 bases from J; bases unmatched to any gene: 7. The CDR3 sequence is CASGQGFAEQYF. CDR3 DNA sequence: TGTGCCAGTGGACAGGGTTTCGCCGAGCAGTACTTC.

This clonotype was seen many times. J is TRBJ1-2 and V is TRBV30, with D maybe TRBD1 (6 bases). The V end was cut by 3 bases, the J end by 6 bases, with 23 bases between. The CDR3 covers 16 residues. Germline V CDR1 and CDR2: GTSNPN, SVGIG (reference sequence). CDR3 DNA: TGTGCCTGGAGGGGTCCCCGTCAGGGGTCGCAGAATGGCTACACCTTC. Its protein is CAWRGPRQGSQNGYTF. Supplemented by reference TRBV30 and TRBJ1-2, the full variable domain reads SQTIHQWPATLVQPVGSPLSLECTVEGTSNPNLYWYRQAAGRGLQLLFYSVGIGQISSEVPQNLSASRPQDRQFILSSKKLLLSDSGFYLCAWRGPRQGSQNGYTFGSGTRLTVV.

The chain is built from TRBV30 and TRBJ1-1; no definite D call. Trimming cost V 4 bases and J 5 bases, with 14 bases left between them. Germline CDR1 GTSNPN, CDR2 SVGIG (reference sequence). CDR3 size: 13 residues. As DNA, the CDR3 is TGTGCCTGGATAGGACCTATGGATACTGAAGCTTTCTTT. It encodes CAWIGPMDTEAFF.

Ten or more counts support this clonotype. The V and J genes are TRBV6-2 or TRBV6-3 and TRBJ1-1; tentative D call: TRBD1 (5 bases). The CDR3 totals 15 residues. The V end was cut by 6 bases, the J end by 0 bases, with 14 bases between. The germline gives CDR1 MNHEY, CDR2 SVGEGT. The CDR3 spells CASSNPDKMNTEAFF. CDR3 bases: TGTGCCAGCAGCAATCCGGACAAGATGAACACTGAAGCTTTCTTT.

This clonotype appeared many times. This chain links TRBV18 with TRBJ1-1, with TRBD1 as a possible D gene (5 bases). V lost 5 bases, J lost 0 bases, and 16 bases lay in between. The CDR3 loop spans 16 amino acids. Germline-derived CDR1 and CDR2 are KGHSH and LQKENI. DNA of the CDR3: TGTGCCAGCTCAACCCTTGGTGGGGGGTTGAACACTGAAGCTTTCTTT. Its protein is CASSTLGGGLNTEAFF.

V gene TRBV4-3 combines with J gene TRBJ2-5, with TRBD2 matching 7 bases. With 3 bases clipped from V and 1 base from J, the junction kept 20 bases outside the gene matches. This CDR3 comprises 20 residues. The germline V gene has CDR1 LGHNA and CDR2 YSLEER. This chain's CDR3 is CASSQAYWGLSGITQETQYF. The CDR3 nucleotides are TGCGCCAGCAGCCAGGCTTATTGGGGTCTAAGCGGGATAACCCAAGAGACCCAGTACTTC.

This clonotype was seen repeatedly, ten times or more. This chain connects TRBV11-2 to TRBJ2-7; 11 nucleotides match TRBD2. V lost 0 bases to trimming and J lost 3 bases; unmatched junction nucleotides: 4. This CDR3 has 16 amino acids. The germline V gene has CDR1 SGHAT and CDR2 FQNNGV. The CDR3 nucleotides are TGTGCCAGCAGCTTAGAGCTAGCGGGAGGTGTCTACGAGCAGTACTTC. Protein product: CASSLELAGGVYEQYF. Filled out from reference TRBV11-2 and TRBJ2-7, the complete variable domain reads EAGVAQSPRYKIIEKRQSVAFWCNPISGHATLYWYQQILGQGPKLLIQFQNNGVVDDSQLPKDRFSAERLKGVDSTLKIQPAKLEDSAVYLCASSLELAGGVYEQYFGPGTRLTVT.

The table lists this clonotype with many counts. The chain couples TRBV6-5 to TRBJ2-1; 7 bases map to TRBD1. The J segment lost 10 bases and the V segment lost 0 bases, leaving 9 bases of the junction unmatched. This CDR3 has 15 amino acids. CDR1 and CDR2 from the germline V gene are MNHEY and SVGAGI. The CDR3 is CASSYSIPLGGEQFF. CDR3 nucleotide sequence: TGTGCCAGCAGTTACTCGATACCCCTAGGGGGCGAGCAGTTCTTC.

The chain joins TRBV25-1 to TRBJ1-2; D gene unclear. V shed 6 bases and J shed 7 bases, with 15 bases lying between them. Germline CDR1 and CDR2: MGHDK and SYGVNS. The CDR3 has 13 residues. In DNA form, the CDR3 reads TGTGCCAGCAGGGATGAAAGGCATAGTGGCTACACCTTC. Residues: CASRDERHSGYTF.

The chain recombines TRBV28 with TRBJ2-4; D possibly uses TRBD1 or TRBD2 (5 bases each). Germline V lookup: CDR1 MDHEN, CDR2 SYDVKM. This CDR3 is built from 14 residues. Trimming removed 4 bases at V and 0 bases at J, with 7 bases between. In DNA, the CDR3 is TGTGCCAGCAGTTCTGGGACAGCCAAAAACATTCAGTACTTC. Protein product: CASSSGTAKNIQYF.

This clonotype was counted a few times. V gene TRBV19 combines with J gene TRBJ2-5; D call uncertain. CDR3 length: 16 residues. With 3 bases removed from V and 5 bases from J, the gap between germline ends came to 19 bases. CDR1 is LNHDA, CDR2 SQIVND, per germline (reference sequence). CDR3 sequence (DNA): TGTGCCAGTAGTATTAGAACAGTTCGAATGGGGGAGACCCAGTACTTC. It encodes CASSIRTVRMGETQYF.

This clonotype appeared many times. The chain uses TRBV3-1 and TRBJ2-1, with 11 nucleotides matching TRBD2. The CDR3 covers 14 residues. J lost 5 bases, V lost 3 bases, and 0 bases had no gene match. Germline assignment: CDR1 LGHDT and CDR2 YNNKEL (reference sequence). CDR3 in DNA: TGTGCCAGCAGCCAGGGACTAGCGGACAATGAGCAGTTCTTC. Its translation: CASSQGLADNEQFF.

Ten or more counts support this clonotype. V usage is TRBV6-1 and J usage is TRBJ1-5; no clear D gene. Germline V gene sequence: CDR1 MNHNS, CDR2 SASEGT. The V gene lost 2 bases and the J gene lost 5 bases, with 13 bases spanning the gap. This CDR3 is 15 amino acids long. This CDR3 reads CASSEYSQPYQPQHF. CDR3 in DNA: TGTGCCAGCAGTGAATATTCGCAGCCATATCAGCCCCAGCATTTT.

This clonotype was counted many times. At one end the junction does not follow the germline gene, possibly because of a read error. The chain couples TRBV28 to TRBJ2-7; 7 bases are a match to TRBD2. Germline loops: CDR1 MDHEN, CDR2 SYDVKM. The CDR3 extends over 14 amino acids. CDR3 protein: CASTSMTSSDEQYF. The CDR3 DNA reads as TGTGCCAGCACCTCGATGACTAGCTCCGACGAGCAGTACTTC.

The chain links TRBV9 to TRBJ1-1; no firm D call. Trimming removed 4 bases at V and 6 bases at J, with 16 bases between. The CDR3 covers 14 residues. Germline V gene sequence: CDR1 SGDLS, CDR2 YYNGEE. The CDR3 DNA follows: TGTGCCAGCAGCCCCGGGGAAGGGAGCCCTGAAGCTTTCTTT. Its protein product is CASSPGEGSPEAFF.